The 20 T cell receptor beta chains below come from one sample, sequenced in a study of blood T cell repertoires in COVID-19. Produced via immunoSEQ multiplex PCR; TCRdb's table is partial and in-frame only. The profile shows 390,000 or so clones, 80% to 90% of them singletons. What was sequenced was peripheral blood. The receptors here all came from a woman aged 25 to 39 with COVID-19, enrolled during active disease.

This clone appeared once. This chain connects TRBV7-9 to TRBJ2-5; 9 bases agree with TRBD1. V shed 6 bases and J 4 bases; nucleotides not matched to a gene: 9. The CDR3 runs to 15 residues. Germline-derived CDR1 and CDR2 are SEHNR and FQNEAQ (reference sequence). In DNA, the CDR3 is TGTGCCAGCAGTCCGAGCTGGGACAGGGTAGAGACCCAGTACTTC. This encodes CASSPSWDRVETQYF.

The chain recombines TRBV7-9 with TRBJ2-7, with 7 bases fitting TRBD2. Germline CDR1 SEHNR, CDR2 FQNEAQ (reference sequence). This CDR3 contains 13 residues. The V gene end was trimmed by 7 bases and the J gene end by 4 bases; junction bases not matched to a gene: 7. The CDR3 region has the DNA TGTGCCAGCAACGACGGGAGGAGGTACGAGCAGTACTTC. This gives the protein CASNDGRRYEQYF.

The rearrangement links TRBV28 to TRBJ2-5; D is possibly TRBD2 (6 bases). This CDR3 is 16 amino acids long. CDR1 is MDHEN and CDR2 is SYDVKM in the germline V gene. V gave up 6 bases and J gave up 3 bases, with 20 bases separating them. In DNA, the CDR3 is TGTGCCAGCAGCCAACTGGGGGGAGGTGTTGAAGAGACCCAGTACTTC. Translating it yields CASSQLGGGVEETQYF.

The chain joins TRBV28 to TRBJ2-5; perhaps TRBD2 as D (6 bases). CDR1 and CDR2 (germline): MDHEN, SYDVKM. Trimming left V 4 bases short and J 1 base short, with 7 bases between. The CDR3 consists of 13 residues. CDR3 protein: CASSSGGQETQYF. The CDR3, as DNA: TGTGCCAGCAGTTCCGGGGGCCAAGAGACCCAGTACTTC.

V is TRBV7-8 and J is TRBJ1-3; perhaps TRBD1 as D (5 bases). This CDR3 contains 14 residues. The germline V gene encodes CDR1 SGHVS and CDR2 FQNEAQ. Trimming left V 5 bases short and J 4 bases short, with 12 bases between. The CDR3 sequence: CASSGGAAGNTIYF. As DNA, the CDR3 is TGTGCCAGCAGCGGAGGGGCTGCCGGAAACACCATATATTTT.

V usage is TRBV9 and J usage is TRBJ2-3, with TRBD1 identical over 10 bases. The V and J ends lost 1 base and 5 bases, in that order; junction bases with no gene match: 7. Germline V lookup: CDR1 SGDLS, CDR2 YYNGEE. The CDR3 runs 16 residues. The CDR3 region has the DNA TGTGCCAGCAGCGTATTAGGGGACAGGGGCCGAGATACGCAGTATTTT. This gives the protein CASSVLGDRGRDTQYF.

V usage is TRBV4-1 and J usage is TRBJ2-1; weak D call: TRBD1 (6 bases). Deletions cut 1 base from V and 0 bases from J, with 7 bases between. The CDR3 extends over 15 amino acids. Germline lookup yields CDR1 MGHRA and CDR2 YSYEKL. The CDR3 bases are TGCGCCAGCAGCCAAGGCAGGGGCTCCTACAATGAGCAGTTCTTC. Its protein product is CASSQGRGSYNEQFF.

The chain employs TRBV18 and TRBJ2-5, with 8 bases identical to TRBD2. This CDR3 has 16 residues. Germline CDR1 reads KGHSH; CDR2 reads LQKENI. V lost 4 bases, J lost 4 bases, and 11 bases stayed unmatched. The CDR3 bases are TGTGCCAGCTCACTATATTCCGGGAGCGGGGGAGAGACCCAGTACTTC. Its protein product is CASSLYSGSGGETQYF. The full variable domain, its missing parts supplied by reference TRBV18 and TRBJ2-5, is NAGVMQNPRHLVRRRGQEARLRCSPMKGHSHVYWYRQLPEEGLKFMVYLQKENIIDESGMPKERFSAEFPKEGPSILRIQQVVRGDSAAYFCASSLYSGSGGETQYFGPGTRLLVL.

The rearrangement uses TRBV12-3 or TRBV12-4 and TRBJ1-1, with 8 bases aligning to TRBD1. This CDR3 has 13 residues. J was trimmed by 5 bases and V by 4 bases; bases with no gene match: 3. DNA of the CDR3: TGTGCCAGCAGTTGGACAGGGAGAACTGAAGCTTTCTTT. This gives the protein CASSWTGRTEAFF.

This clone came up a few times. This chain joins TRBV4-3 and TRBJ1-4, with a tentative D call TRBD1 (6 bases). V dropped 4 bases and J dropped 8 bases, with 17 bases sitting between them. Germline V gene sequence: CDR1 LGHNA, CDR2 YSLEER. The CDR3 is 15 amino acids. In DNA form, the CDR3 reads TGCGCCAGCAGCCCCGGGCCAGGGGATGGAGAAAAACTGTTTTTT. It specifies CASSPGPGDGEKLFF.

The rearrangement uses TRBV11-3 and TRBJ2-2, with D hard to call. The V gene's germline CDR1 is SGHNT and CDR2 YENEEA. Between the trimmed V and J ends, which lost 5 bases and 1 base, there was a span of 5 bases. The CDR3 runs to 13 residues. The CDR3 DNA sequence: TGTGCCAGCAGCCGACAGAACACCGGGGAGCTGTTTTTT. Its protein product is CASSRQNTGELFF.

The genes are TRBV27 and TRBJ2-7, with a weak D call TRBD2 (5 bases). Germline V gene sequence: CDR1 MNHEY, CDR2 SMNVEV (reference sequence). With 8 bases removed from V and 5 bases from J, the gap between germline ends came to 16 bases. The CDR3 is made up of 13 amino acids. This CDR3 is CASRSRAGDEQYF. The CDR3 DNA follows: TGTGCCAGCCGTTCCCGGGCGGGCGACGAGCAGTACTTC.

This clone showed up many times. This rearrangement joins TRBV24-1 to TRBJ2-1; 9 bases are shared with TRBD1. This CDR3 contains 17 residues. The J segment lost 0 bases and the V segment lost 5 bases, leaving 7 bases of the junction unmatched. Germline-derived CDR1 and CDR2 are KGHDR and SFDVKD. CDR3 residues: CATSAAPGQGSYNEQFF. Here the CDR3 DNA reads TGTGCCACCAGTGCCGCTCCGGGACAGGGCTCCTACAATGAGCAGTTCTTC.

This CDR3 is CASSARWVSDEQYF. CDR3 sequence (DNA): TGTGCCAGCAGCGCCCGGTGGGTCAGCGACGAGCAGTACTTC. The gene calls are TRBV9 and TRBJ2-7; D gene uncertain. Between the trimmed V and J ends, which lost 3 bases and 5 bases, there was a span of 15 bases. Germline assignment: CDR1 SGDLS and CDR2 YYNGEE. The CDR3 runs to 14 residues.

The V and J genes are TRBV24-1 and TRBJ1-2; TRBD1 agrees at 7 bases. The CDR3 contains 15 residues. CDR1 KGHDR and CDR2 SFDVKD come from the germline V gene. V lost 3 bases and J lost 7; bases outside the gene matches: 10. The CDR3 nucleotides read TGTGCCACCAGTGATCAGACAGGGCGGACGAGTGGCTACACCTTC. This codes for CATSDQTGRTSGYTF.

V gene TRBV28 combines with J gene TRBJ2-7; 7 nucleotides match TRBD1. In germline, CDR1 is MDHEN, CDR2 SYDVKM. CDR3 length: 14 residues. After removal of 10 bases from V and 1 base from J, the junction contained 10 bases not matched to a gene. In nucleotides, the CDR3 is TGTGCCATTTTCCGGGACAGCGATTCCTACGAGCAGTACTTC. Its translation is CAIFRDSDSYEQYF.

Worth noting for this clone: Other DNA sequences from this sample encode an identical CDR3 as well. The CDR3 sequence is CASSLGGQGNNSPLHF. The DNA of the CDR3 is TGTGCCAGCAGCCTGGGGGGACAGGGAAATAATTCACCCCTCCACTTT. This sequence joins TRBV9 and TRBJ1-6; 9 bases match TRBD1. The CDR3 totals 16 residues. The trim removed 4 bases at V and 5 bases at J, leaving 7 bases unmatched. Germline CDR1 is SGDLS and CDR2 is YYNGEE. The whole variable domain, filled in from reference TRBV9 and TRBJ1-6, reads DSGVTQTPKHLITATGQRVTLRCSPRSGDLSVYWYQQSLDQGLQFLIQYYNGEERAKGNILERFSAQQFPDLHSELNLSSLELGDSALYFCASSLGGQGNNSPLHFGNGTRLTVT.

The genes are TRBV24-1 and TRBJ2-1, with a weak D call TRBD1 (6 bases). V lost 5 bases and J 2 bases, leaving 12 bases between the germline ends. The CDR3 sequence is 15 residues long. Germline V CDR1 and CDR2: KGHDR, SFDVKD. Here the CDR3 DNA reads TGTGCCACCAGTGGAGGGGGAGCGGCCTACAATGAGCAGTTCTTC. This codes for CATSGGGAAYNEQFF.

The chain joins TRBV6-5 to TRBJ2-1; 10 bases map to TRBD1. Germline lookup yields CDR1 MNHEY and CDR2 SVGAGI. This CDR3 comprises 14 residues. Trimming cost V 4 bases and J 3 bases; bases outside gene matches: 0. DNA of the CDR3: TGTGCCAGCAGTTGGACAGGGGGCTACAATGAGCAGTTCTTC. Its translation: CASSWTGGYNEQFF.

The chain uses TRBV20-1 and TRBJ2-1, with TRBD2 identical over 7 bases. V lost 3 bases to trimming and J lost 6 bases; unmatched junction nucleotides: 11. Germline V gene sequence: CDR1 DFQATT, CDR2 SNEGSKA (reference sequence). The CDR3 consists of 15 residues. Written as DNA, the CDR3 is TGCAGTGCTAGTGCAAGTCGGGGGGTGGGCAATGAGCAGTTCTTC. It yields the protein CSASASRGVGNEQFF.